Each of the 12 T cell receptor beta chains below was sequenced from the same sample in a study of cytomegalovirus exposure and HLA in healthy donors. With 60 Vbeta and 13 Jbeta primers, the PCR was carried out. Here immunoSEQ multiplex PCR was the method, and the copy in TCRdb shows in-frame clones only, minus some. The sample shows around 270,000 clones, 80% of them seen only once. The sequenced material came from PBMCs. Receptors originate from a girl between 2 and 10 years old in good health and CMV-seronegative.

The CDR3 region has the DNA TGCAGCGTTCAGGGGTTAGGTGGTCCCGGGGAGCTGTTTTTT. It yields the protein CSVQGLGGPGELFF. J is TRBJ2-2 and V is TRBV29-1; possible D gene TRBD1, 6 bases. With 5 bases removed from V and 6 bases from J, the gap between germline ends came to 16 bases. The length of the CDR3 is 14 residues. From germline, CDR1 is SQVTM and CDR2 ANQGSEA.

This clone was counted between two and nine times. The rearrangement links TRBV5-1 to TRBJ2-6, with D perhaps matching TRBD1 (6 bases). In germline, CDR1 is SGHRS, CDR2 YFSETQ. The V end was cut by 4 bases, the J end by 9 bases, with 20 bases between. The CDR3 extends over 16 amino acids. CDR3 nucleotides: TGCGCCAGCAGCCCACAACCGGGACAAGGGAGCAACGTCCTGACTTTC. Translated: CASSPQPGQGSNVLTF.

This clone was found a few times. The chain is built from TRBV27 and TRBJ2-7; 7 bases match TRBD1. Germline V CDR1 and CDR2: MNHEY, SMNVEV (reference sequence). The junction had 9 bases not matched to a gene; V was cut back by 5 bases and J by 2 bases. This CDR3 comprises 15 residues. The CDR3 DNA reads TGTGCCAGCAGTCCAATAGACAGGGCGGCCTACGAGCAGTACTTC. This sequence encodes CASSPIDRAAYEQYF.

The rearrangement uses TRBV28 and TRBJ1-1; D possibly corresponds to TRBD1 (5 bases). V shed 2 bases and J shed 7 bases, with 14 bases lying between them. CDR1 and CDR2 (germline): MDHEN, SYDVKM. This CDR3 contains 14 residues. CDR3 coding DNA: TGTGCCAGCAGTTTACCCCCCGGGCAGGGTGAAGCTTTCTTT. It specifies CASSLPPGQGEAFF.

The chain employs TRBV30 and TRBJ2-5; no reliable D call. The CDR3 loop spans 15 amino acids. CDR1 GTSNPN and CDR2 SVGIG come from the germline V gene (reference sequence). Trimming took off 1 base at V and 5 bases at J, with 17 bases between the two ends. The CDR3 loop is CAWSGSWAGWETQYF. The CDR3 DNA reads TGTGCCTGGAGTGGGTCCTGGGCTGGATGGGAGACCCAGTACTTC.

This clone was detected once. The V and J genes are TRBV19 and TRBJ1-4; D call uncertain. Germline CDR1 reads LNHDA; CDR2 reads SQIVND (reference sequence). With 8 bases removed from V and 6 bases from J, the gap between germline ends came to 10 bases. The CDR3 totals 12 residues. CDR3 DNA: TGTGCCAGTGGGCTCGGGGATGAAAAACTGTTTTTT. Protein: CASGLGDEKLFF.

This clone was seen once. The chain links TRBV27 to TRBJ2-1, with 10 bases that match TRBD1. The CDR3 is made up of 16 amino acids. Germline CDR1 reads MNHEY; CDR2 reads SMNVEV (reference sequence). V lost 4 bases, J lost 6 bases, and 9 bases stayed unmatched. This CDR3 is CASSSPGQGSSNEQFF. Here the CDR3 DNA reads TGTGCCAGCAGTTCTCCGGGACAGGGGTCATCCAATGAGCAGTTCTTC.

V is TRBV4-1 and J is TRBJ1-1; no reliable D call. The CDR3 consists of 17 residues. Germline CDR1 reads MGHRA; CDR2 reads YSYEKL. V was cut by 1 base and J by 5 bases, with 20 bases left in between. In DNA form, the CDR3 reads TGCGCCAGCAGCCAAGGCCCAAGAGGGCCTCCGGGGACTGAAGCTTTCTTT. This codes for CASSQGPRGPPGTEAFF.

This clone turned up a few times. The chain has TRBV4-2 and TRBJ2-3, with no clear D. Germline V lookup: CDR1 LGHNA, CDR2 YNFKEQ. V was cut by 1 base and J by 5 bases, with 7 bases left in between. CDR3 length: 13 residues. The CDR3 region is CASSQATGDTQYF. CDR3 coding DNA: TGTGCCAGCAGCCAAGCTACCGGAGATACGCAGTATTTT.

The chain carries TRBV5-1 and TRBJ2-7; D is possibly TRBD1 (6 bases). The closer fit of TRBJ2-1 to the DNA end suggests the J call may be wrong. Germline values: CDR1 SGHRS, CDR2 YFSETQ. The length of the CDR3 is 13 residues. This CDR3 reads CASSDGQPYEQFF. DNA of the CDR3: TGCGCCAGCAGCGATGGACAGCCCTACGAGCAGTTCTTC.

This chain uses TRBV7-8 with TRBJ2-1; 8 bases align to TRBD2. Germline CDR1 and CDR2: SGHVS and FQNEAQ. The CDR3 length is 16 residues. V lost 2 bases to trimming and J lost 6 bases; unmatched junction nucleotides: 9. CDR3 DNA: TGTGCCAGCAGCTTACTACTAACGGGGGGGCTCAATGAGCAGTTCTTC. Its protein product is CASSLLLTGGLNEQFF.

The V gene is TRBV28, the J gene TRBJ2-1; D is uncertain. CDR1 and CDR2 from the germline V gene are MDHEN and SYDVKM. The V end lost 3 bases, the J end lost 6 bases, and 6 bases lay between the germline ends. CDR3 length equals 12 residues. The CDR3, as DNA: TGTGCCAGCAGTTTTCTAGGCAATGAGCAGTTCTTC. As protein: CASSFLGNEQFF.